One sample yielded the 8 T cell receptor beta chains listed below, sequenced in a study of T cells in women clearing cervical HPV infection. Repertoires were generated with immunoSEQ multiplex PCR, while TCRdb's copy carries only in-frame clones and drops some. This sample contains more than 30,000 clones. The sequencing sample was made of blood buffy coat. The source is a woman between 18 and 70 years old with a cervical HPV16 infection that either progressed to CIN3+ or cleared (not recorded which).

In the case of this clone: The sequence runs out 3 residues before the end of the CDR3; the remainder is reconstructed from the germline J gene. The V and J genes are TRBV9 and TRBJ2-7; tentative D call: TRBD2 (7 bases). Trimming pared 0 bases from V and 6 bases from J, leaving 13 bases between. The CDR3 runs 14 residues. Looked up from germline, CDR1 is SGDLS and CDR2 is YYNGEE. The chain's CDR3 is CASSVGPGEGEQYF. Incomplete CDR3 DNA: TGTGCCAGCAGCGTAGGGCCAGGGGAGGGCGAG.

A remark on this clone: Read coverage stops 3 residues before the CDR3 terminus; the germline J gene supplies the remainder. This sequence joins TRBV7-2 and TRBJ2-2; the D is unclear. Germline CDR1 reads SGHTA; CDR2 reads FQGNSA. The CDR3 length is 13 residues. The CDR3 protein is CASSFIQNEKLFF. The covered CDR3 bases are TGTGCCAGCAGCTTTATTCAGAATGAAAAG.

Notes on this clone: The CDR3 extends 3 residues past the end of the read, so its final part is completed from the germline J gene. The chain is built from TRBV9 and TRBJ1-6; a possible D gene is TRBD1 (6 bases). CDR1 is SGDLS, CDR2 YYNGEE, per germline. V gave up 5 bases and J gave up 7 bases, with 7 bases separating them. CDR3 length: 12 amino acids. The CDR3 region is CASRTGNSPLHF. CDR3 DNA, as far as it was read: TGTGCCAGCAGGACAGGAAATTCACCC.

With respect to this clone: The DNA ends 3 residues before the CDR3 does, and the rest of the CDR3 is filled in from the germline J gene. This chain links TRBV6-2 or TRBV6-3 with TRBJ2-3; 7 bases are shared with TRBD1. V was clipped by 5 bases and J by 2 bases; unmatched bases: 7. Germline values: CDR1 MNHEY, CDR2 SVGEGT. This CDR3 spans 15 amino acids. Incomplete CDR3 DNA: TGTGCCAGCAGTCACAGGGGTAGGCCCACAGATACG. It encodes CASSHRGRPTDT. The complete CDR3 protein is CASSHRGRPTDTQYF.

About this clone: Read data end 3 residues before the CDR3 end; the end is taken from the germline J gene. The gene calls are TRBV7-2 and TRBJ2-2; D unresolved. This CDR3 spans 15 amino acids. With 9 bases removed from V and 7 bases from J, the gap between germline ends came to 21 bases. Per germline, CDR1 SGHTA and CDR2 FQGNSA. The covered CDR3 bases are TGTGCCAGTTCAGCGTCGACTGGCCGTTTCGGGGAG. It specifies CASSASTGRFGE. Given in full, the CDR3 is CASSASTGRFGELFF. Filled out from reference TRBV7-2 and TRBJ2-2, the complete variable domain reads GAGVSQSPSNKVTEKGKDVELRCDPISGHTALYWYRQSLGQGLEFLIYFQGNSAPDKSGLPSDRFSAERTGGSVSTLTIQRTQQEDSAVYLCASSASTGRFGELFFGEGSRLTVL.

About this clone itself: The read ends 3 residues before the CDR3 terminus; that terminus is restored from the germline J gene. V and J are TRBV19 and TRBJ1-6, with TRBD1 as a possible D gene (6 bases). Trimming stripped 7 bases from V and 7 bases from J, with 11 bases between. CDR3 length equals 13 residues. Per the germline V gene, CDR1 is LNHDA and CDR2 is SQIVND (reference sequence). CDR3 DNA (partial): TGTGCCAGTACTCAGGGGTTGAATTCACCC. It codes for CASTQGLNSP. In full, the CDR3 is CASTQGLNSPLHF. Supplemented by reference TRBV19 and TRBJ1-6, the full variable domain reads DGGITQSPKYLFRKEGQNVTLSCEQNLNHDAMYWYRQDPGQGLRLIYYSQIVNDFQKGDIAEGYSVSREKKESFPLTVTSAQKNPTAFYLCASTQGLNSPLHFGNGTRLTVT.

Turning to this clone: The read ends 3 residues shy of where the CDR3 ends; the end is completed using the germline J gene. The rearrangement links TRBV11-3 to TRBJ2-3, with 11 bases lining up with TRBD2. The CDR3 is made up of 14 amino acids. Per the germline V gene, CDR1 is SGHNT and CDR2 is YENEEA. V lost 4 bases, J lost 6 bases, and 3 bases stayed unmatched. The sequenced CDR3 bases are TGTGCCAGCAGCTCTTTAGCGGGGGGGGATACG. It translates to CASSSLAGGDT. The CDR3 as a whole reads CASSSLAGGDTQYF. The full variable domain, completed using reference TRBV11-3 and TRBJ2-3, is EAGVVQSPRYKIIEKKQPVAFWCNPISGHNTLYWYLQNLGQGPELLIRYENEEAVDDSQLPKDRFSAERLKGVDSTLKIQPAELGDSAVYLCASSSLAGGDTQYFGPGTRLTVL.

In regard to this clone: The sequence runs out 3 residues before the end of the CDR3; the remainder is reconstructed from the germline J gene. The rearrangement joins TRBV7-8 to TRBJ2-3, with D perhaps TRBD2 (5 bases). CDR1 and CDR2 (germline): SGHVS, FQNEAQ. Trimming removed 4 bases at V and 3 bases at J, with 14 bases between. The CDR3 contains 15 residues. CDR3 bases read: TGTGCCAGCAGCTCCCGTGAGGGCCAAACAGATACG. This gives the protein CASSSREGQTDT. The full CDR3 protein is CASSSREGQTDTQYF.